The following is a T cell receptor beta chain sequence with its context. Its specificity is unknown. Per the germline V gene, CDR1 is SGHNT and CDR2 is YYREEE (reference sequence). V lost 5 bases, J lost 5 bases, and 28 bases lay in between. There are 18 residues in the CDR3. This entry belongs to a study of siplizumab effects on memory and regulatory T cells. The method was immunoSEQ multiplex PCR; TCRdb's version includes in-frame clones alone and lacks a portion of them. The sample records more than 85,000 clones, 75% to 90% being singletons. Overall study results and limits: An assignable phenotype, naive or memory, was missing from roughly 78-96% of proliferating CD4+ or CD8+ clones. Contribution to the alloresponse seemed major for naive T cells, which also seemed more diverse than memory cells. Unstimulated subsets were the mapping target of only a minor fraction of alloreactive clones. Siplizumab brought about a significant reduction in alloreactive sequences traceable to unstimulated CD4+ memory cells.

The chain joins TRBV5-4 to TRBJ2-5; D may be TRBD1 (6 bases). The receptor comes from a human donor in good health. The material sequenced was CD4+ T cells sorted from blood. The CDR3 sequence is CASRRKFSVRGQSETQYF. The CDR3 DNA reads as TGTGCCAGCAGACGAAAGTTTAGTGTGAGGGGACAATCGGAGACCCAGTACTTC.